The rows below give T cell receptor beta chains drawn from one sample of a study of T cell responses to AZD1222 COVID-19 vaccine. Produced via immunoSEQ multiplex PCR; TCRdb's table is partial and in-frame only. The table lists 98,000 or so clones, 70% to 85% of them singletons. The sequences come from peripheral blood, collected 28 days after the second AZD1222 dose. The source is an adult who received the AZD1222 COVID-19 vaccine. Both conserved end residues are part of each CDR3. The D gene is left open where the match is weak. Size values are once, few and many counts, or a class for expanded clones, and some rows have none.

j_gene | abundance | d_gene | v_gene | CDR3nt | CDR3aa
TRBJ1-5 | - | - | TRBV29-1 | TGCAGCGCTGTATTGAGGGGGATCGTGGGAGATAGCAATCAGCCCCAGCATTTT | CSAVLRGIVGDSNQPQHF
TRBJ2-1 | - | - | TRBV6-5 | TGTGCCAGCAGTTCCCCCGGGGGCGGGTACGGCAATGAGCAGTTCTTC | CASSSPGGGYGNEQFF
TRBJ1-3 | - | - | TRBV7-2 | TGTGCCAGCAGCTTAAATCAGGCCTCTGGAAACACCATATATTTT | CASSLNQASGNTIYF
TRBJ2-2 | - | - | TRBV7-2 | TGTGCCAGCAGCCCAACGACGCTTCCCGGGGAGCTGTTTTTT | CASSPTTLPGELFF
TRBJ1-1 | - | TRBD1 | TRBV7-2 | TGTGCCAGCAGCTTAGTCCCTACAGGGGTTGGGGACACTGAAGCTTTCTTT | CASSLVPTGVGDTEAFF
TRBJ2-5 | - | TRBD2 | TRBV6-5 | TGTGCCAGCAGTTACTCGACAGCGGGGGGGCGAGAGACCCAGTACTTC | CASSYSTAGGRETQYF
TRBJ1-1 | once | - | TRBV5-5 | TGTGCCAGCAGCTTCTCGGGCCTGAACACTGAAGCTTTCTTT | CASSFSGLNTEAFF
TRBJ2-1 | once | - | TRBV12-3/TRBV12-4 | TGTGCCAGCAGGCCACAGGGATACAATGAGCAGTTCTTC | CASRPQGYNEQFF
TRBJ2-3 | once | TRBD1 | TRBV5-1 | TGCGCCAGCAGGTCAACCCAGGGGGCCGGCACAGATACGCAGTATTTT | CASRSTQGAGTDTQYF
TRBJ2-1 | - | - | TRBV24-1 | TGTGCCACCAGTGGGACAGTCTTCAATGAGCAGTTCTTC | CATSGTVFNEQFF
TRBJ2-4 | once | - | TRBV3-1/TRBV3-2 | TGTGCCAGCAGCCAAGTTGCGGGGAACATTCAGTACTTC | CASSQVAGNIQYF
TRBJ1-1 | - | - | TRBV28 | TGTGCCAGCCGAGGGGCAGAGAACACTGAAGCTTTCTTT | CASRGAENTEAFF
TRBJ1-4 | - | - | TRBV19 | TGTGCCAGTATGGCAGCAACTAATGAAAAACTGTTTTTT | CASMAATNEKLFF
TRBJ1-5 | - | - | TRBV2 | TGTGCCAGCAGTGAAGGGGCAGGTTATAGCAATCAGCCCCAGCATTTT | CASSEGAGYSNQPQHF
TRBJ1-5 | - | TRBD1 | TRBV19 | TGTGCCAGTAGGGAGATACAGGGGGTGCGCAATCAGCCCCAGCATTTT | CASREIQGVRNQPQHF
TRBJ1-2 | few | - | TRBV6-5 | TGTGCCAGCAGTTACTCGCAGGGAGCCTATGGCTACACCTTC | CASSYSQGAYGYTF
TRBJ2-6 | few | - | TRBV7-2 | TGTGCCAGCAGCTTAGGACAGCCCTCTGGGGCCAACGTCCTGACTTTC | CASSLGQPSGANVLTF
TRBJ2-2 | once | TRBD1 | TRBV6-4 | TGTGCCAGCAGTGACCCCCAAGACAGGGATCGGAACACCGGGGAGCTGTTTTTT | CASSDPQDRDRNTGELFF
TRBJ1-6 | - | - | TRBV12-3/TRBV12-4 | TGTGCCAGCAAGGGATCGAATTCACCCCTCCACTTT | CASKGSNSPLHF
TRBJ2-1 | - | - | TRBV14 | TGTGCCAGCAGCCAAACGACTAGTGTAAATGAGCAGTTCTTC | CASSQTTSVNEQFF